This T cell receptor (beta chain) was identified in a study of shared clonotypes between healthy human individuals. Study as a whole: Three plates each covered CD4 naive and memory; CD8 naive two, CD8 memory one.

Deletions cut 1 base from V and 4 bases from J, with 7 bases between. The CDR3 runs to 14 residues. The V gene's germline CDR1 is SEHNR and CDR2 FQNEAQ (reference sequence). Data came from immunoSEQ multiplex PCR; TCRdb stores just in-frame clones and leaves some out. The data contain millions of clones, over 85% of them singletons. Worth noting for this clone: The sample contains more than one DNA sequence encoding this CDR3.

The J gene is TRBJ2-2, the V gene TRBV7-9; D might be TRBD2 (5 bases). The material sequenced was naive CD4+ T cells from PBMCs. Subset indicated: CD45RA+ positively selected. This sequence was found in a man aged 18-30 years in good health. Some clones in this sample may be carry-over from other donors' samples. The CDR3 loop is CASSLVGSTGELFF. CDR3 nucleotides: TGTGCCAGCAGCTTAGTGGGGAGCACCGGGGAGCTGTTTTTT.